This TCR beta chain appears in the sequencing data of a study of OX40 agonist ivuxolimab in advanced cancers. Germline assignment: CDR1 MNHEY and CDR2 SMNVEV (reference sequence). Germline trimming cut 5 bases from V and 4 bases from J; bases unmatched to any gene: 3. This CDR3 contains 13 residues. Some clones are missing from TCRdb's copy, which holds only in-frame ones; the method was immunoSEQ multiplex PCR. The profile shows 20,000 to 25,000 clones, around 90% of them singletons. The TCR was taken from an adult with an advanced solid tumor such as melanoma, head and neck, liver or kidney cancer. The specimen comprised CD4+ or CD8+ T cells sorted from blood, sampled in a trial of the OX40 agonist ivuxolimab. J is TRBJ2-7 and V is TRBV27, with TRBD2 matching over 9 bases. The CDR3 DNA follows: TGTGCCAGCAGTGCGGGACTAGCTTACGAGCAGTACTTC. This sequence encodes CASSAGLAYEQYF.